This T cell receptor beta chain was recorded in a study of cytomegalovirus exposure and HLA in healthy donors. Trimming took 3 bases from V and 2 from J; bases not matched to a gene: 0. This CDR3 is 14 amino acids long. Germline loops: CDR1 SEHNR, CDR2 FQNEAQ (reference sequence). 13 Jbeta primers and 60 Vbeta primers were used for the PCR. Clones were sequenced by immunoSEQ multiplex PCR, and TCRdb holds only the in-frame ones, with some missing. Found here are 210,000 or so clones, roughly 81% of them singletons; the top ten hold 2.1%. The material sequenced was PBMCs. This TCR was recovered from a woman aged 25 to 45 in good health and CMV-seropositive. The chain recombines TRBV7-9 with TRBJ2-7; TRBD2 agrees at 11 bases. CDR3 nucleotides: TGTGCCAGCAGCTTTAGCGGGAGGGCCTACGAGCAGTACTTC. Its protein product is CASSFSGRAYEQYF.